This T cell receptor (beta chain) came from a study of blood T cells in healthy people across ages. The use of a sample-barcoded 5' primer and a J-beta primer mix characterized a second PCR of about 7 to 12 cycles. TCRdb redid the calling of the 5' RACE reads with MiXCR, one entry per CDR3 protein. The sample yields some 900,000 distinct CDR3 sequences, around 48% seen once. Regarding the study as a whole: A conclusive naive versus antigen-experienced comparison was prevented by the unsorted PBMCs.

The CDR3 consists of 15 residues. Germline V CDR1 and CDR2: KGHSH, LQKENI. V trimming: 2 bases; J trimming: 8 bases; junction bases outside the gene matches: 6. A few counts support this clonotype. As yet, its antigen is unknown. Ten milliliters of peripheral blood were drawn from each donor. Every sample had a minimum of 6 million PBMCs isolated. The chain has TRBV18 and TRBJ1-6, with 7 bases fitting TRBD1. This clonotype was sampled from a man aged 30 to 45 in good health. Sequenced input: blood. The CDR3 protein is CASSPMTGLDSPLHF. The DNA for the CDR3 is TGTGCCAGCTCACCAATGACAGGGCTTGATTCACCCCTCCACTTT.